This TCR beta chain emerged from a study of blood T cell repertoires in COVID-19. Looking at the study overall: Sample material is recorded as cDNA or gDNA derived from T cells, B-cell-depleted T cells, or PBMCs.

This CDR3 has 19 amino acids. Original handling: Estimation of nucleated cell counts was performed using reference gene primer amplification. TCRdb's table, derived via immunoSEQ multiplex PCR, lists solely in-frame clones and lacks some. The DNA was the basis for D and trimming; V, J and clone size are from that table. The table has roughly 120,000 clones, 65% to 90% seen once; the top ten hold roughly an eighth. The rearrangement links TRBV21-1 to TRBJ2-1; the D call in the table, TRBD1, was not verified against the DNA. TRBV21-1 is designated a pseudogene. The receptor was isolated from a human donor in a cohort sampled during active COVID-19. The specimen sequenced was peripheral blood. This CDR3 reads CASSKVRGCWDRRFHEQFF. The CDR3 DNA reads TGTGCCAGCAGCAAAGTTCGAGGGTGTTGGGACAGGCGCTTCCATGAGCAGTTCTTC.